The present TCR beta chain was sequenced within a study of blood T cell repertoires in COVID-19. Study in general: The United States, Italy and Spain were the sources of the acute and convalescent COVID-19 samples. Sources were T cells, B-cell-depleted T cells, or PBMCs; the material itself was cDNA or gDNA.

Generated by immunoSEQ multiplex PCR, the TCRdb table keeps only in-frame clones and is missing some. Of roughly 110,000 clones listed, approximately 80% are singletons. The Seattle patients, enrolled during active infection, were followed longitudinally. CDR3 length: 14 amino acids. Germline assignment: CDR1 SGHTA and CDR2 FQGTGA. V lost 3 bases and J 2 bases, leaving 9 bases between the germline ends. This chain uses TRBV7-3 with TRBJ2-3; a possible D gene is TRBD1 (6 bases). The sequencing sample was made of peripheral blood. The origin of this receptor is a man older than 75 with COVID-19, enrolled during active disease. The CDR3 nucleotides are TGTGCCAGCAGCTTGGGGGCTCACACAGATACGCAGTATTTT. It translates to CASSLGAHTDTQYF.